The T cell receptor (beta chain) under discussion was sequenced for a study of T cells in Graves' hyperthyroidism and ophthalmopathy. General study results and limits: A 13 V-J signature model discriminated ophthalmopathy versus stable hyperthyroidism.

Duration under 3 months, a NOSPECS grade of at least 4, and a Clinical Activity Score of at least 3 characterized the ophthalmopathy patients. This clonotype was counted ten times or more. What it recognizes is unknown. Amplified regions were TCR beta CDR3 sequences from RNA transcripts. HTBI primers were used for first-round RT-PCR of the TCR CDR3. MiXCR, applied by TCRdb to the multiplex PCR reads, yields one record per CDR3 protein. The sample lists some 550,000 distinct CDR3 sequences, approximately 15% occurring once. The sequence derives from a woman aged 40 to 50 with Graves' ophthalmopathy. Sequencing was done on a sample of blood.

Written as DNA, the CDR3 is TGTGCCTGGAGTGACGGACAGGTCATGAACACTGAAGCTTTCTTT. Its protein is CAWSDGQVMNTEAFF. V is TRBV30 and J is TRBJ1-1, with TRBD1 matching over 7 bases. V lost 1 base and J lost 0; bases outside the gene matches: 5. Looked up from germline, CDR1 is GTSNPN and CDR2 is SVGIG (reference sequence). CDR3 length equals 15 residues.